This is a list of T cell receptor beta chains from one sample in a study of blood T cell repertoires in COVID-19. Here immunoSEQ multiplex PCR was the method, and the copy in TCRdb shows in-frame clones only, minus some. The table includes some 140,000 clones, 78% detected once. Sequencing input: peripheral blood. Receptor source: a man aged 55 to 70 who had recovered from COVID-19. CDR3s leave out the opening cysteine and the closing phenylalanine or tryptophan.

j_call v_call cdr3_aa
TRBJ1-1 TRBV20-1 SARPTGEAF
TRBJ1-5 TRBV5-1 ASSLDRDGQPQH
TRBJ1-3 TRBV6-5 ASSYSEAGSGNTIY
TRBJ1-4 TRBV19 ASSIQDRPNEKLF
TRBJ2-3 TRBV24-1 ATSDNLRATDTQY
TRBJ2-2 TRBV9 ASSPTSRGVNTGELF
TRBJ1-2 TRBV3-1/TRBV3-2 ASSSGQGRGYGYT
TRBJ1-1 TRBV5-6 ASSLVGSEAF
TRBJ2-7 TRBV6-5 ASRTGTGGYEQY
TRBJ1-6 TRBV28 ASSFRQTNNSPLH
TRBJ1-6 TRBV28 ASSLAVGGRGVSPLH
TRBJ1-5 TRBV7-3 ASSPSGQIGQPQH
TRBJ2-6 TRBV5-1 ASSLGQASGANVLT
TRBJ2-5 TRBV21-1 AGKDRGQETQY
TRBJ2-3 TRBV5-1 ASSFDRVADTQY
TRBJ1-5 TRBV29-1 SFEEPVGGPQH
TRBJ1-1 TRBV14 ASSQVRGGEAF
TRBJ1-2 TRBV28 ASSRRRNYGYT
TRBJ2-5 TRBV5-4 ASSLGTGGYQETQY
TRBJ2-7 TRBV28 ASSRNSGSWYEQY
TRBJ2-7 TRBV4-1 ASSPGLAGGTPYEQY
TRBJ2-1 TRBV11-3 ASSPRSGTNNEQF
TRBJ1-4 TRBV7-2 ASSFHGQGREKLF
TRBJ2-3 TRBV5-5 ASSLAGGSGGTLSTDTQY
TRBJ2-7 TRBV29-1 SVISGSYEQY
TRBJ1-1 TRBV5-1 ASSLAAGNTEAF
TRBJ1-6 TRBV5-4 ASSFVQGSNSPLH
TRBJ2-1 TRBV24-1 ATSDPLAGGGYNEQF
TRBJ2-1 TRBV6-2/TRBV6-3 ASSRLAGGWNEQF
TRBJ1-2 TRBV19 ASSPPIDRGNGYT
TRBJ1-2 TRBV29-1 SVEDQRDRVYGYT
TRBJ2-3 TRBV9 ASSATGIPDTQY
TRBJ2-1 TRBV19 ASSMGTSYNEQF
TRBJ1-1 TRBV5-1 ASSPNLGNEAF
TRBJ2-1 TRBV4-1 ASSLVHIAASGGISSYNEQF
TRBJ2-2 TRBV7-9 ASSLGGNTGELF
TRBJ1-6 TRBV12-1 ARSGTADNSPLH
TRBJ1-5 TRBV6-1 ASRQGSSNQPQH
TRBJ2-1 TRBV7-9 ASSQDRILGGSYNEQF
TRBJ2-3 TRBV5-1 ASSQEGRGHTDTQY
TRBJ1-5 TRBV18 ASSPNTGPNQPQH
TRBJ2-7 TRBV11-2 ASSLYVDSLNYEQY
TRBJ2-1 TRBV27 ASSSRDSGSENEQF
TRBJ2-2 TRBV19 ASNGGQRNTGELF
TRBJ1-2 TRBV5-1 ASSSSPGQGPLGGYT
TRBJ2-1 TRBV6-5 ASSNQGWDEQF
TRBJ1-5 TRBV28 ASSQHRGHQPQH
TRBJ2-1 TRBV5-1 ASSLWDTDNEQF
TRBJ2-7 TRBV6-6 ASSRSGTGYYEQY
TRBJ2-7 TRBV23-1 ASSQGQGEQY
TRBJ2-5 TRBV15 ATSRDGGVQY
TRBJ2-1 TRBV11-2 ASSFGLAATEQF
TRBJ2-7 TRBV5-6 ASSRDRGRFEQY
TRBJ2-7 TRBV4-3 ASSPRAGNEQY
TRBJ2-7 TRBV19 ASSKQYGLAGDKY
TRBJ1-5 TRBV4-3 ASSQGYVGLNQPQH